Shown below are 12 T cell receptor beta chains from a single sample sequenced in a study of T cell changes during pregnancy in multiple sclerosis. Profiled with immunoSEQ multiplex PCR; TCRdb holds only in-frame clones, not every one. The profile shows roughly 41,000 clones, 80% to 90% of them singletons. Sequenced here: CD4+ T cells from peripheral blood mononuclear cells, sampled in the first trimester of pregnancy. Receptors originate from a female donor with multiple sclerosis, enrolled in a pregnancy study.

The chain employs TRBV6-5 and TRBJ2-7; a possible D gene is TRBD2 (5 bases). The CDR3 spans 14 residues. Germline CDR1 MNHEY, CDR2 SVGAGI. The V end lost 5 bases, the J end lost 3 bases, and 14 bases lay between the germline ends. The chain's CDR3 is CASSQAAGDYEQYF. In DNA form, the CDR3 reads TGTGCCAGCAGTCAGGCGGCGGGCGACTACGAGCAGTACTTC.

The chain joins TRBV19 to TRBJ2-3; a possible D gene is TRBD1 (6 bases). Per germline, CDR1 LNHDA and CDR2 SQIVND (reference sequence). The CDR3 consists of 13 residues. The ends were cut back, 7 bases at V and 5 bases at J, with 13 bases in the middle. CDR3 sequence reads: CASKGVAGDTQYF. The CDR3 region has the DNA TGTGCCAGTAAGGGGGTAGCTGGAGATACGCAGTATTTT.

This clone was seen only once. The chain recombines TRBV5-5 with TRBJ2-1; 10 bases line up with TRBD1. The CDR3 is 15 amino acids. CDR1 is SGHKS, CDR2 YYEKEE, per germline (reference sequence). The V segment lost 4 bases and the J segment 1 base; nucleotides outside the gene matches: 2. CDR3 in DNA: TGTGCCAGCAGCGAGGGACAGGGGTCCTACAATGAGCAGTTCTTC. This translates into CASSEGQGSYNEQFF.

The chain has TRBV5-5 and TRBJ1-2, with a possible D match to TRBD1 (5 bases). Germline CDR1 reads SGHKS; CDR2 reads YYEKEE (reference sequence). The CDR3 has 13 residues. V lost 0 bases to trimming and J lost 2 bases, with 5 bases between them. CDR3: CASSLEGNYGYTF. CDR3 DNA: TGTGCCAGCAGCTTGGAGGGGAACTATGGCTACACCTTC.

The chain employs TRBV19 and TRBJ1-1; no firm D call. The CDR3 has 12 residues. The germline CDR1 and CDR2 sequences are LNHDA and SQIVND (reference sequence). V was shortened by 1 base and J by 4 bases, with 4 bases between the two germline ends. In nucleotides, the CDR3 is TGTGCCAGTAGTATAGGGAGCACTGAAGCTTTCTTT. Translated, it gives CASSIGSTEAFF.

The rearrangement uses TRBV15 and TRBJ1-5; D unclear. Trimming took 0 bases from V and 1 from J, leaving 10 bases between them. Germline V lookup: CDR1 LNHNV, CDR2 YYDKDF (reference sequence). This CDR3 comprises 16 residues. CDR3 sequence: CATSRETSGSNQPQHF. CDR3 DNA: TGTGCCACCAGCAGAGAGACCTCGGGGAGCAATCAGCCCCAGCATTTT.

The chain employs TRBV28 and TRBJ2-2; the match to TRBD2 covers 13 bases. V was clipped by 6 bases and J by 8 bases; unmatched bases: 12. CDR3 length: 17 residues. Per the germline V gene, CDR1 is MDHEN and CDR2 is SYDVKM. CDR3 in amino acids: CASSPGTSGELGGELFF. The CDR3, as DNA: TGTGCCAGCAGCCCCGGGACTAGCGGGGAACTGGGTGGGGAGCTGTTTTTT.

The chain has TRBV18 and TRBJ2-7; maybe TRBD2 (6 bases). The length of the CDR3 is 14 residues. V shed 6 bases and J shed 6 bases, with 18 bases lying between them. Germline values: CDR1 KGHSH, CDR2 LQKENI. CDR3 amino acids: CASSGGSIRGEQYF. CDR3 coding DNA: TGTGCCAGCTCGGGGGGATCCATCCGAGGCGAGCAGTACTTC.

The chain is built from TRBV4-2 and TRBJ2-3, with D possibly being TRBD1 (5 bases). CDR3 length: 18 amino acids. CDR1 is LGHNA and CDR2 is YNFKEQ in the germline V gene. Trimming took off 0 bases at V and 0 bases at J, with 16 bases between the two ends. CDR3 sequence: CASSQDLVGQTSTDTQYF. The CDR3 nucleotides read TGTGCCAGCAGCCAAGATCTTGTGGGGCAGACTAGCACAGATACGCAGTATTTT.

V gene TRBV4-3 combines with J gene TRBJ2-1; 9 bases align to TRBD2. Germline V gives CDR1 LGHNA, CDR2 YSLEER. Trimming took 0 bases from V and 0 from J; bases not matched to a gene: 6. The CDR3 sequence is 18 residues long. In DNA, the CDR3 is TGCGCCAGCAGCCAAGAACTAGCGGGTCCTAGCTCCTACAATGAGCAGTTCTTC. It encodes CASSQELAGPSSYNEQFF.

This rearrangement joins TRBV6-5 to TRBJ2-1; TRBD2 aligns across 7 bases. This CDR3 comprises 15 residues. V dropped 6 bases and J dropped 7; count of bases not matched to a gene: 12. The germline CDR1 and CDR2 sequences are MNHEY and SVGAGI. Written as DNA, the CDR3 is TGTGCCAGCAGCCCCCCCGGGGGTAGCGGGAATGAGCAGTTCTTC. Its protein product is CASSPPGGSGNEQFF.

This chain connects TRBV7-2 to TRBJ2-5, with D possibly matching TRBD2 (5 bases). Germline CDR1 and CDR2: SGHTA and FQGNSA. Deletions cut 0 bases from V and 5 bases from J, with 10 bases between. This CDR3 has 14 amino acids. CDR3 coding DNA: TGTGCCAGCAGCTTAGCCGGGATGGGGGAGACCCAGTACTTC. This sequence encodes CASSLAGMGETQYF.